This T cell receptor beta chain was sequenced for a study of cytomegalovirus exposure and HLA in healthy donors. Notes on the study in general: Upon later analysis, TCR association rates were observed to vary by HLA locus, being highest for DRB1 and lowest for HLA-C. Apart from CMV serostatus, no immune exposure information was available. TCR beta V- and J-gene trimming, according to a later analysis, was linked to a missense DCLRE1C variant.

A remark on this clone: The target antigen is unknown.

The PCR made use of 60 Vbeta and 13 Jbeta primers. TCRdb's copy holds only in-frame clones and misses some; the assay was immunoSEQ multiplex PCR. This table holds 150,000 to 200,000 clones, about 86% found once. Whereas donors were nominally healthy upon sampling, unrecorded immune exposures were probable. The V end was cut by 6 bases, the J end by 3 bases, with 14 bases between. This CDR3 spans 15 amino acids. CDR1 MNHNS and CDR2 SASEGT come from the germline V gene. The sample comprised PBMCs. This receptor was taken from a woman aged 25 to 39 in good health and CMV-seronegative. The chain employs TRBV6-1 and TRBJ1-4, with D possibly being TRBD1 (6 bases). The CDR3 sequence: CASRDRGAPNEKLFF. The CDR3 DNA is TGTGCCAGCAGAGACCGGGGGGCTCCTAATGAAAAACTGTTTTTT.